Included here is one T cell receptor beta chain sequence, with context. Its specificity is not known. This sample was taken from a study of cytomegalovirus exposure and HLA in healthy donors. Whole-study findings and limits: In all likelihood, a cluster of highly shared sequence variants was a sequencing artifact. Most observed TCR sequences were rare, whereas some public TCRs were detected in many donors.

The length of the CDR3 is 15 residues. Looked up from germline, CDR1 is SGHTA and CDR2 is FQGNSA. The germline V and J ends were trimmed by 0 bases and 6 bases, with 11 bases remaining between them. Primers: 60 Vbeta forward and 13 Jbeta reverse. Data came from immunoSEQ multiplex PCR; TCRdb stores just in-frame clones and leaves some out. The table includes roughly 100,000 clones, approximately 72% detected once. The chain is built from TRBV7-2 and TRBJ2-2; no clear D. Sequencing was carried out using PBMCs. The sequence derives from a woman in her 50s in good health and CMV-seronegative. The CDR3 loop is CASSLARFGAGELFF. CDR3 bases: TGTGCCAGCAGCTTAGCAAGATTCGGAGCCGGGGAGCTGTTTTTT.